This entry lists 26 T cell receptor beta chains sequenced from one sample in a study of T cells after yellow fever vaccination. MiXCR, applied by TCRdb to the 5' RACE reads, yields one record per CDR3 protein. In the table there are about 96,000 distinct CDR3 sequences, almost 9% of which are singletons. This sample comprised CD8+ T cells not binding an NS4B(214-222) dextramer, sorted from PBMCs, obtained more than 14 days after the first yellow fever vaccination. Receptors originate from a man younger than 35 who received the YFV17D yellow fever vaccine.

This clonotype has ten or more counts. The rearrangement uses TRBV24-1 and TRBJ2-3, with 8 bases that match TRBD2. Germline V lookup: CDR1 KGHDR, CDR2 SFDVKD. The CDR3 length is 14 residues. The V gene end was trimmed by 6 bases and the J gene end by 1 base; junction bases not matched to a gene: 2. CDR3 loop: CATSQAGGTDTQYF. The CDR3 DNA follows: TGTGCCACCAGTCAAGCGGGAGGCACAGATACGCAGTATTTT.

This clonotype appeared a few times. The V call is TRBV7-6, the J call TRBJ2-1, with D maybe TRBD2 (6 bases). The CDR3 has 13 amino acids. Germline V gene data show CDR1 as SGHVS and CDR2 as FNYEAQ. Trimming removed 5 bases from V and 10 bases from J, with 15 bases in between. CDR3 residues: CASSPPAGREQFF. The CDR3 DNA reads as TGTGCCAGCAGCCCACCTGCGGGGCGGGAGCAGTTCTTC.

This clonotype is termed medium-sized. The chain recombines TRBV5-1 with TRBJ2-7; 8 bases fit TRBD1. V trimming: 0 bases; J trimming: 3 bases; junction bases outside the gene matches: 5. The CDR3 runs 15 residues. Germline CDR1 is SGHRS and CDR2 is YFSETQ. CDR3 in amino acids: CASSLGGQGHYEQYV. The CDR3 region has the DNA TGCGCCAGCAGCTTGGGTGGACAGGGCCACTACGAGCAGTACGTC.

A few counts support this clonotype. The chain combines TRBV9 with TRBJ1-3; TRBD1 is a possible D gene (5 bases). From germline, CDR1 is SGDLS and CDR2 YYNGEE. V lost 0 bases and J 2 bases, leaving 9 bases between the germline ends. CDR3 size: 15 residues. The CDR3 protein is CASSVGGGPGNTIYF. The CDR3 nucleotides are TGTGCCAGCAGCGTAGGGGGGGGACCTGGAAACACCATATATTTT.

There are a few counts of this clonotype. The rearrangement uses TRBV11-2 and TRBJ2-2; D perhaps matches TRBD2 (5 bases). Germline CDR1 SGHAT, CDR2 FQNNGV. The V end was cut by 5 bases, the J end by 1 base, with 8 bases between. The CDR3 contains 14 residues. In DNA, the CDR3 is TGTGCCAGCAGCCTGGCGGGGAACACCGGGGAGCTGTTTTTT. Its translation is CASSLAGNTGELFF.

This clonotype was detected ten times or more. J is TRBJ2-7 and V is TRBV4-1; 8 bases are a match to TRBD2. CDR3 length equals 15 residues. V trimming: 0 bases; J trimming: 4 bases; junction bases outside the gene matches: 5. CDR1 is MGHRA, CDR2 YSYEKL, per germline. The CDR3 protein is CASSQEGGGLYEQYV. The CDR3 coding sequence is TGCGCCAGCAGCCAAGAAGGCGGGGGGCTATACGAGCAGTACGTC.

The sample holds a few counts of this clonotype. The genes are TRBV18 and TRBJ1-6; D is perhaps TRBD1 (5 bases). The CDR3 sequence is 16 residues long. Trimming pared 3 bases from V and 4 bases from J, leaving 13 bases between. CDR1 is KGHSH, CDR2 LQKENI, per germline. The CDR3 sequence: CASSPSFRDYNSPLHF. The CDR3 DNA reads as TGTGCCAGCTCACCCTCTTTCAGGGATTATAATTCACCCCTCCACTTT.

The CDR3 reads CASSLARTGANYRSTEAFF. CDR3 bases: TGTGCCAGCAGTTTAGCCAGGACAGGGGCCAATTATAGGAGCACTGAAGCTTTCTTT. This chain connects TRBV12-3 or TRBV12-4 to TRBJ1-1; TRBD1 aligns across 9 bases. Trimming removed 0 bases from V and 4 bases from J; junction bases left unmatched: 15. The length of the CDR3 is 19 residues.

This clonotype was recorded at least ten times. The chain combines TRBV4-1 with TRBJ2-1, with 13 bases that match TRBD2. V shed 1 base and J 5 bases; nucleotides not matched to a gene: 8. Per the germline V gene, CDR1 is MGHRA and CDR2 is YSYEKL. The CDR3 runs to 18 residues. CDR3 sequence: CASSQVGTSGGVDNEQFF. Here the CDR3 DNA reads TGCGCCAGCAGCCAAGTGGGTACTAGCGGGGGGGTGGACAATGAGCAGTTCTTC.

CDR3 region: CASSHTGYEQYF. Written as DNA, the CDR3 is TGTGCCAGCAGCCATACAGGTTACGAGCAGTACTTC. The chain links TRBV7-2 to TRBJ2-7, with D possibly matching TRBD1 (5 bases). With 5 bases removed from V and 4 bases from J, the gap between germline ends came to 9 bases. The germline V gene has CDR1 SGHTA and CDR2 FQGNSA. The CDR3 totals 12 residues.

This clonotype has more than one count but fewer than ten. This sequence joins TRBV6-6 and TRBJ2-5; D could derive from TRBD1 or TRBD2 (5 bases each). Germline CDR1 MNHNY, CDR2 SVGAGI (reference sequence). This CDR3 comprises 13 residues. The germline V and J ends were trimmed by 0 bases and 5 bases, with 7 bases remaining between them. CDR3 DNA sequence: TGTGCCAGCAGTTACTCGGGGGACGAGACCCAGTACTTC. It specifies CASSYSGDETQYF.

A few counts support this clonotype. This sequence joins TRBV19 and TRBJ2-2; tentatively, D is TRBD1 or TRBD2 (6 bases each). CDR3 length: 15 amino acids. Trimming took 11 bases from V and 3 from J, leaving 19 bases between them. The germline V gene encodes CDR1 LNHDA and CDR2 SQIVND (reference sequence). The CDR3 reads CACGEQGLYTGELFF. For the CDR3, the DNA is TGTGCCTGTGGGGAACAGGGACTTTACACCGGGGAGCTGTTTTTT.

This clonotype was observed at least ten times. V and J are TRBV5-5 and TRBJ1-1, with unresolved D. The CDR3 loop spans 14 amino acids. V lost 2 bases and J 1 base, leaving 9 bases between the germline ends. CDR1 and CDR2 from the germline V gene are SGHKS and YYEKEE (reference sequence). CDR3: CASSLLAGNTEAFF. CDR3 DNA: TGTGCCAGCAGCTTATTGGCGGGGAACACTGAAGCTTTCTTT.

This clonotype was seen many times. The rearrangement joins TRBV9 to TRBJ1-3; D ambiguous. CDR1 and CDR2 (germline): SGDLS, YYNGEE. CDR3 size: 13 residues. V was cut by 0 bases and J by 4 bases, with 5 bases left in between. In nucleotides, the CDR3 is TGTGCCAGCAGCGTAGGCCGCGGAAACACCATATATTTT. As protein: CASSVGRGNTIYF.

This chain joins TRBV19 and TRBJ2-7, with 7 bases aligning to TRBD1. The CDR3 covers 14 residues. Per the germline V gene, CDR1 is LNHDA and CDR2 is SQIVND (reference sequence). Losses at the gene ends were 5 bases for V and 3 bases for J; bases not matched to a gene: 7. CDR3 nucleotide sequence: TGTGCCAGTAGTGTCCCCGGGACAGTCTACGAGCAGTACTTC. It encodes CASSVPGTVYEQYF.

This clonotype showed up many times. The chain recombines TRBV6-5 with TRBJ2-1; D may be TRBD1 (5 bases). Germline V gene data show CDR1 as MNHEY and CDR2 as SVGAGI. The V end lost 4 bases, the J end lost 8 bases, and 21 bases lay between the germline ends. The CDR3 totals 16 residues. The CDR3 spells CASSSLPETDRYEQFF. The CDR3 DNA reads TGTGCCAGCAGTTCATTACCCGAGACAGACCGCTATGAGCAGTTCTTC.

This clonotype was counted a few times. The chain has TRBV12-3 or TRBV12-4 and TRBJ1-6, with D tentatively TRBD1 (6 bases). The CDR3 has 14 residues. Trimming stripped 6 bases from V and 6 bases from J, with 12 bases between. The CDR3: CASREGEFNSPLHF. The DNA for the CDR3 is TGTGCCAGCAGGGAGGGGGAATTTAATTCACCCCTCCACTTT.

This clonotype was counted only a few times. The genes are TRBV9 and TRBJ2-1; D is unclear. CDR1 is SGDLS, CDR2 YYNGEE, per germline. The CDR3 is 14 amino acids. Trimming cost V 0 bases and J 7 bases, with 11 bases left between them. The CDR3 is CASSVVGRWNEQFF. For the CDR3, the DNA is TGTGCCAGCAGCGTAGTAGGCAGGTGGAATGAGCAGTTCTTC. Supplemented by reference TRBV9 and TRBJ2-1, the full variable domain reads DSGVTQTPKHLITATGQRVTLRCSPRSGDLSVYWYQQSLDQGLQFLIQYYNGEERAKGNILERFSAQQFPDLHSELNLSSLELGDSALYFCASSVVGRWNEQFFGPGTRLTVL.

This sequence joins TRBV7-3 and TRBJ2-3; D is uncertain. CDR1 and CDR2 from the germline V gene are SGHTA and FQGTGA. V was trimmed by 5 bases and J by 1 base, leaving 10 bases between them. The CDR3 length is 14 residues. CDR3 sequence (DNA): TGTGCCAGCAGCCGTCACCCGGGCACAGATACGCAGTATTTT. Translating it yields CASSRHPGTDTQYF. The whole variable domain, filled in from reference TRBV7-3 and TRBJ2-3, reads GAGVSQTPSNKVTEKGKYVELRCDPISGHTALYWYRQSLGQGPEFLIYFQGTGAADDSGLPNDRFFAVRPEGSVSTLKIQRTERGDSAVYLCASSRHPGTDTQYFGPGTRLTVL.

V and J are TRBV20-1 and TRBJ2-1; 7 nucleotides agree with TRBD2. Germline lookup yields CDR1 DFQATT and CDR2 SNEGSKA (reference sequence). V gave up 3 bases and J gave up 9 bases; unmatched junction bases: 11. The CDR3 runs to 14 residues. The CDR3 here is CSARGGGRVGEQFF. The CDR3 region has the DNA TGCAGTGCTAGGGGCGGGGGTCGGGTGGGTGAGCAGTTCTTC.

The table lists this clonotype with a few counts. The chain joins TRBV5-1 to TRBJ1-1; D is possibly TRBD1 (5 bases). The CDR3 is 15 residues long. Trimming removed 0 bases at V and 3 bases at J, with 12 bases between. CDR1 and CDR2 from the germline V gene are SGHRS and YFSETQ. In DNA, the CDR3 is TGCGCCAGCAGCTTGGGATCAGGGATGGACACTGAAGCTTTCTTT. Translation: CASSLGSGMDTEAFF. Supplemented by reference TRBV5-1 and TRBJ1-1, the full variable domain reads KAGVTQTPRYLIKTRGQQVTLSCSPISGHRSVSWYQQTPGQGLQFLFEYFSETQRNKGNFPGRFSGRQFSNSRSEMNVSTLELGDSALYLCASSLGSGMDTEAFFGQGTRLTVV.

This clonotype was counted only a few times. The chain is built from TRBV6-2 or TRBV6-3 and TRBJ2-1; the D gene is possibly TRBD2 (7 bases). This CDR3 region has 16 residues. Per germline, CDR1 MNHEY and CDR2 SVGEGT. The V and J ends lost 5 bases and 8 bases respectively, with 22 bases between them. The CDR3 is CASSKLGGGRSDEQFF. CDR3 nucleotides: TGTGCCAGCAGTAAGCTTGGGGGGGGCCGATCCGATGAGCAGTTCTTC.

In its sample, this clonotype was seen many times. The CDR3 nucleotides read TGTGCCAGCAGCCCAGGGGCCGCGAACACCGGGGAGCTGTTTTTT. It is translated as CASSPGAANTGELFF. The V and J genes are TRBV12-3 or TRBV12-4 and TRBJ2-2, with D maybe TRBD1 (6 bases). V was shortened by 6 bases and J by 0 bases, with 11 bases between the two germline ends. The CDR3 contains 15 residues.

This clonotype turned up a few times. V is TRBV20-1 and J is TRBJ2-7; tentatively, D is TRBD1 (5 bases). Per germline, CDR1 DFQATT and CDR2 SNEGSKA (reference sequence). The CDR3 covers 13 residues. V lost 3 bases to trimming and J lost 5 bases, with 14 bases between them. The CDR3 bases are TGCAGTGCTAGTTTCGACTCAGGGAACGAGCAGTACTTC. It encodes CSASFDSGNEQYF.

V usage is TRBV4-1 and J usage is TRBJ1-1; D possibly corresponds to TRBD1 (5 bases). V dropped 0 bases and J dropped 6 bases, with 8 bases sitting between them. The CDR3 is 13 amino acids. CDR1 is MGHRA and CDR2 is YSYEKL in the germline V gene. The CDR3 loop is CASSQDPGAEAFF. The CDR3 nucleotides are TGCGCCAGCAGCCAAGATCCGGGGGCTGAAGCTTTCTTT.

This clonotype was picked up many times. The chain joins TRBV6-5 to TRBJ2-1, with TRBD2 as a possible D gene (6 bases). The CDR3 loop spans 15 amino acids. Germline assignment: CDR1 MNHEY and CDR2 SVGAGI. V lost 6 bases to trimming and J lost 7 bases, with 19 bases between them. This CDR3 is CASSYFYGGLNEQFF. In DNA form, the CDR3 reads TGTGCCAGCAGCTATTTCTACGGGGGTTTAAATGAGCAGTTCTTC.